The TCR beta chain described here comes from a study of T cell responses to AZD1222 COVID-19 vaccine. Clones were sequenced by immunoSEQ multiplex PCR, and TCRdb holds only the in-frame ones, with some missing. The top ten hold 1.7% of the sample, which has roughly 200,000 clones, 90% to 95% seen once. The CDR3 is made up of 14 amino acids. The V gene's germline CDR1 is SGHNT and CDR2 YYREEE (reference sequence). Deletions cut 2 bases from V and 4 bases from J, with 12 bases between. This sequence originates from an adult who received the MenACWY meningococcal vaccine as a control. The chain combines TRBV5-4 with TRBJ1-2, with D hard to call. The source was peripheral blood, collected 28 days after the second dose of the MenACWY control vaccine. The CDR3 DNA is TGTGCCAGCAGCTTTCGGGGTCGGAGCTATGGCTACACCTTC. It codes for CASSFRGRSYGYTF.